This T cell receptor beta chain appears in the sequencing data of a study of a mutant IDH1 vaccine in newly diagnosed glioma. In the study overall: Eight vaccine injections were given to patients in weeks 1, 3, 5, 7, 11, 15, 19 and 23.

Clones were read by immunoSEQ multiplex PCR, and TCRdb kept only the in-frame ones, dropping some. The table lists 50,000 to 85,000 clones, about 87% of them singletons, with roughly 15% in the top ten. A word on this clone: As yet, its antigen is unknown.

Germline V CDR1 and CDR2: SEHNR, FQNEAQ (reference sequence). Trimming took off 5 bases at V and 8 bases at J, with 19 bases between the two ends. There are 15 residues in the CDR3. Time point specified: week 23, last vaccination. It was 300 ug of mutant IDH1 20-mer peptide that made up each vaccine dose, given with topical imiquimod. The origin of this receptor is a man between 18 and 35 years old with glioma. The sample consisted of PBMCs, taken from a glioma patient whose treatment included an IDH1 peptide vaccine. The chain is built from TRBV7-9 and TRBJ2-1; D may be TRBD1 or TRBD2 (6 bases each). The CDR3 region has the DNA TGTGCCAGCAGCCTCCAAGGGGGGCCCAGGGATGAGCAGTTCTTC. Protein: CASSLQGGPRDEQFF. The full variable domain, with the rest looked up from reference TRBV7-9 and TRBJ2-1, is DTGVSQNPRHKITKRGQNVTFRCDPISEHNRLYWYRQTLGQGPEFLTYFQNEAQLEKSRLLSDRFSAERPKGSFSTLEIQRTEQGDSAMYLCASSLQGGPRDEQFFGPGTRLTVL.